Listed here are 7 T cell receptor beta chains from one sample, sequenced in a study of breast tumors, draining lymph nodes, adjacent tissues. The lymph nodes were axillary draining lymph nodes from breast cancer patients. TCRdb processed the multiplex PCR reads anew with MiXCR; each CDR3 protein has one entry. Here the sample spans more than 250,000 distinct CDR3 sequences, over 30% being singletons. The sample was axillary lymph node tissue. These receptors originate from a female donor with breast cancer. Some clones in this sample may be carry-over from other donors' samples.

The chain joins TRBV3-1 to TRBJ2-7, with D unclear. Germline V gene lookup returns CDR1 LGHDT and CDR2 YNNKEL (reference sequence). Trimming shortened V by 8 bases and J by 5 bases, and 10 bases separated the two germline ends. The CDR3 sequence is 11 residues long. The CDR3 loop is CASGTSDEQYF. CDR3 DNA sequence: TGTGCCAGCGGCACCTCAGACGAGCAGTACTTC.

The CDR3 loop reads CASSEGTKQETQYF. The CDR3 nucleotides are TGTGCCAGCAGTGAGGGGACTAAACAAGAGACCCAGTACTTC. The chain employs TRBV12-3 or TRBV12-4 and TRBJ2-5; 7 nucleotides agree with TRBD2. CDR3 size: 14 residues. The ends lost 5 bases at V and 2 bases at J; junction bases unmatched: 5.

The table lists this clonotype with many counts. CDR3 coding DNA: TGTGCCAGCAGTGAAAGTAGCTCTGGAAACACCATATATTTT. It is translated as CASSESSSGNTIYF. This chain joins TRBV6-1 and TRBJ1-3; D gene ambiguous. Germline V gives CDR1 MNHNS, CDR2 SASEGT. The CDR3 sequence is 14 residues long. With 2 bases removed from V and 0 bases from J, the gap between germline ends came to 5 bases.

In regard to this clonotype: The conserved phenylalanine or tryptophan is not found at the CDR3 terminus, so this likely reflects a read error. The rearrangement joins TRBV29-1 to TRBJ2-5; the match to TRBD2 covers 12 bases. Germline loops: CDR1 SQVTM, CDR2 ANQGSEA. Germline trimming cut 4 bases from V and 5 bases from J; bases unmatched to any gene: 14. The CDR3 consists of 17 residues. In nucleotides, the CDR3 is TGCAGCGTTGGAGCTCGGCTAGCGGGAGGGCCTTGGGAGACCCAGTACTCC. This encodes CSVGARLAGGPWETQYS.

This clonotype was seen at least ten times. DNA of the CDR3: TGTGCCAGCAGCTTCAGGTCCTATGGCTACACCTTC. It codes for CASSFRSYGYTF. The chain links TRBV5-5 to TRBJ1-2, with no clear D. Germline CDR1 and CDR2: SGHKS and YYEKEE (reference sequence). The CDR3 is 12 residues long. V was clipped by 2 bases and J by 4 bases, with 6 bases between them.

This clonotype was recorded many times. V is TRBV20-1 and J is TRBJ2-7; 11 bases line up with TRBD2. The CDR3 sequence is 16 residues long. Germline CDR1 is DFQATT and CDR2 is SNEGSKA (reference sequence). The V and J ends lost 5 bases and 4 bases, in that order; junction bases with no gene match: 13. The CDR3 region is CSAPDPSSGRNYEQYF. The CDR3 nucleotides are TGCAGTGCTCCAGACCCGTCTAGCGGGAGGAATTACGAGCAGTACTTC.

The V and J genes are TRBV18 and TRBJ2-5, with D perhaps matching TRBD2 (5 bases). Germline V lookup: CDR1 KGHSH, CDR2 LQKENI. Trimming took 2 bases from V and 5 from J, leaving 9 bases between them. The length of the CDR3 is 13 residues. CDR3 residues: CASSPERTETQYF. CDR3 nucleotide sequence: TGTGCCAGCTCACCAGAGAGGACTGAGACCCAGTACTTC. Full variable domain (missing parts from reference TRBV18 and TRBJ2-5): NAGVMQNPRHLVRRRGQEARLRCSPMKGHSHVYWYRQLPEEGLKFMVYLQKENIIDESGMPKERFSAEFPKEGPSILRIQQVVRGDSAAYFCASSPERTETQYFGPGTRLLVL.